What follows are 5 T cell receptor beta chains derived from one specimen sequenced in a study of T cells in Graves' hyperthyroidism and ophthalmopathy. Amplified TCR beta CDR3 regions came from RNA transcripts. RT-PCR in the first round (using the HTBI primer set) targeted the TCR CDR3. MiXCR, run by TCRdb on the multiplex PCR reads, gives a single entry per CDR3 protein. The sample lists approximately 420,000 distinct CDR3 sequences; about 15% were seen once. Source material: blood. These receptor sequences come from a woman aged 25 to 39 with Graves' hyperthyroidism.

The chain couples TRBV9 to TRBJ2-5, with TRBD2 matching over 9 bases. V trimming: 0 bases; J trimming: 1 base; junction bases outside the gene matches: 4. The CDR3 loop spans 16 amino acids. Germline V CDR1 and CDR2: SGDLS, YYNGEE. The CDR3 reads CASSVGDSGSQETQYF. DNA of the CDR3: TGTGCCAGCAGCGTAGGTGATAGCGGGAGCCAAGAGACCCAGTACTTC.

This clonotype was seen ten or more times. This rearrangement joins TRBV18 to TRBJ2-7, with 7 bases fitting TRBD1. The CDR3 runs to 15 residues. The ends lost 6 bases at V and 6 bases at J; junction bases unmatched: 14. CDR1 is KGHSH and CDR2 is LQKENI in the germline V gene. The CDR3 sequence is CASSSGQPYDGEQYF. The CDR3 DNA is TGTGCCAGCTCTTCGGGACAGCCTTACGATGGCGAGCAGTACTTC. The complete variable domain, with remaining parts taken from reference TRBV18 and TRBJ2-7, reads NAGVMQNPRHLVRRRGQEARLRCSPMKGHSHVYWYRQLPEEGLKFMVYLQKENIIDESGMPKERFSAEFPKEGPSILRIQQVVRGDSAAYFCASSSGQPYDGEQYFGPGTRLTVT.

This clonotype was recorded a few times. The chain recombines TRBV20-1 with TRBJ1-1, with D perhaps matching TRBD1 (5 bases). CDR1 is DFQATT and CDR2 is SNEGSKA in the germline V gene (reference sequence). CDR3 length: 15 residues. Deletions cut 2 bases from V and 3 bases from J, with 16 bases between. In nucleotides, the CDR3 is TGCAGTGCTAGAACGGCAGGAAGGGGCTACACTGAAGCTTTCTTT. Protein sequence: CSARTAGRGYTEAFF.

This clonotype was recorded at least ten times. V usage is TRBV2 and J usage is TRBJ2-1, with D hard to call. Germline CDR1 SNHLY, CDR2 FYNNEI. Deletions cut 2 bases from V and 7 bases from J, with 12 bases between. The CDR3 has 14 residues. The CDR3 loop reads CASSEIDSGNEQFF. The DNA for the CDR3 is TGTGCCAGCAGTGAAATTGACTCTGGGAATGAGCAGTTCTTC.

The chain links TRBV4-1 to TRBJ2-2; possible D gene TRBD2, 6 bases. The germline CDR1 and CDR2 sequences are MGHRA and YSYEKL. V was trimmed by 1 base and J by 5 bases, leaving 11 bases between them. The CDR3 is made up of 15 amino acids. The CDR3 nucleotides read TGCGCCAGCAGCCAAGGCGGGACTGGGACCGGGGAGCTGTTTTTT. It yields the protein CASSQGGTGTGELFF.